This TCR beta chain was recovered during a study of blood T cell repertoires in COVID-19. On the study more broadly: Collection of acute and convalescent COVID-19 samples took place in the United States, Italy and Spain. From T cells, B-cell-depleted T cells, or PBMCs came the material, which was cDNA or gDNA.

Germline assignment: CDR1 KGHDR and CDR2 SFDVKD. This CDR3 contains 14 residues. Trimming cost V 5 bases and J 0 bases, with 7 bases left between them. Under the authors' procedure: Estimation of nucleated cell counts relied on the amplification of reference gene primers. This table comes from immunoSEQ multiplex PCR, and its TCRdb copy is limited to in-frame clones, with some not included. That table gives V, J and clone size, and the DNA gave D and trimming. The repertoire includes tens of thousands of clones, approximately 90% of them detected once, and 1.6% sits in the top ten. This TCR was sampled from a man in his sixties with acute or convalescent COVID-19. Sequenced material: peripheral blood. The chain links TRBV24-1 to TRBJ1-5; no reliable D call. The CDR3 DNA is TGTGCCACCAGTGCACCTAATAGCAATCAGCCCCAGCATTTT. Protein sequence: CATSAPNSNQPQHF.